This TCR beta chain was identified during a study of vaccination and CD4 T cells after COVID-19. Whole-study context: The convalescent population consisted of six males and four females, two of whom were of Hispanic ethnicity.

The treatment was: roughly ten-day PBMC culture with coronavirus spike peptide pools or control peptides (ViraFEST assay). Turning to this clonotype: Its antigen remains unknown.

The Oncomine TCR Beta short-read assay was applied to DNA of cultured CD4+ T cells. It was cultured CD4+ T cells from which genomic DNA was extracted. TCRdb fed the PCR reads into MiXCR, producing one record per CDR3 protein. The repertoire has about 5,700 distinct CDR3 sequences, approximately 29% of them found once; the top ten carry about 21%. The CDR3 covers 13 residues. V was cut by 3 bases and J by 12 bases, with 12 bases left in between. Germline V gives CDR1 MNHEY, CDR2 SMNVEV (reference sequence). The rearrangement uses TRBV27 and TRBJ1-6, with D maybe TRBD1 (5 bases). The TCR originated in a human donor who had recovered from COVID-19. The sequencing here drew on CD4+ T cells from blood, cultured in vitro, taken after SARS-CoV-2 vaccination. This chain's CDR3 is CASSFSGLRPLHF. CDR3 nucleotides: TGTGCCAGCAGTTTCTCAGGGCTTAGACCCCTCCACTTT.